These T cell receptor beta chains were read from a single sample in a study of T cell changes during pregnancy in multiple sclerosis. Only in-frame clones appear in the TCRdb table, and some are missing; sequencing was by immunoSEQ multiplex PCR. The sample consists of 70,000 to 95,000 clones, 94% of them appearing once. This sample comprised peripheral blood, obtained after pregnancy. Receptors were obtained from a female donor in good health, enrolled as a control in a pregnancy study. CDR3s include the opening cysteine and the closing phenylalanine or tryptophan. Fields, in order: V gene, J gene, CDR3 protein.

TRBV7-2	TRBJ2-4	CASSGGLAKNIQYF
TRBV5-6	TRBJ2-1	CASSLKSGTLNEQFF
TRBV5-4	TRBJ2-7	CASSLQAGAPHEQYF
TRBV14	TRBJ2-7	CASSQSNEQYF
TRBV15	TRBJ2-1	CATSRDAGKWNEQFF
TRBV19	TRBJ2-7	CASSRGQDTYEQYF
TRBV7-7	TRBJ2-1	CASSQLAGVKGEQFF
TRBV9	TRBJ1-1	CASSVDAGSEAFF
TRBV28	TRBJ1-1	CASSPLGQKNTEAFF
TRBV27	TRBJ2-7	CASSSPGGYEQYF
TRBV6-5	TRBJ1-3	CASMRGPGNTIYF
TRBV19	TRBJ2-7	CASSTPGSGPNEQYF